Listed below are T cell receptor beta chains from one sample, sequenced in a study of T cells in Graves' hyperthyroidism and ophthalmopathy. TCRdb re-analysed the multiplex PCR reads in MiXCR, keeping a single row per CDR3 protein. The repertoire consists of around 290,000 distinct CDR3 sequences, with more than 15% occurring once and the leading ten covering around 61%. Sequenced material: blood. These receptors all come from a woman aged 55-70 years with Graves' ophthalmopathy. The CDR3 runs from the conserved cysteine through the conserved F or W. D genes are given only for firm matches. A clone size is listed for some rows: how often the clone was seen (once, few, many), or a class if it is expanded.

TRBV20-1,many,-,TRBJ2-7,TGCAGTGCTAGAGATCGATACGCATCCTACGAGCAGTACTTC,CSARDRYASYEQYF
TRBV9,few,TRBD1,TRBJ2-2,TGTGCCAGCAGCTCTCACGGGACAGGGACAAACACCGGGGAGCTGTTTTTT,CASSSHGTGTNTGELFF
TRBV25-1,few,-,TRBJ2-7,TGTGCCAGCAGTGACGTGCAGCACTACGAGCAGTACTTC,CASSDVQHYEQYF
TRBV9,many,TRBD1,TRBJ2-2,TGTGCCAGCAGCCTTTCGCGCGGACAGGTGGCCGGGGAGCTGTTTTTT,CASSLSRGQVAGELFF
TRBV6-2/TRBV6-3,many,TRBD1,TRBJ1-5,TGTGCCGCCCTACAGCCGGGACAGCGTATCAATCAGCCCCAGCATTTT,CAALQPGQRINQPQHF
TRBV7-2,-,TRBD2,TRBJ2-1,TGTGCCAGCAGCTTAATCGGGGGGTACAATGAGCAGTTCTTC,CASSLIGGYNEQFF
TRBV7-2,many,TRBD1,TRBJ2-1,TGTGCCAGCAGCTTAGCGCAGGGGGCCTATGAGCAGTTCTTC,CASSLAQGAYEQFF
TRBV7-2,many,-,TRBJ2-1,TGTGCCAGCAGCCTCACAGATTACAATGAGCAGTTCTTC,CASSLTDYNEQFF
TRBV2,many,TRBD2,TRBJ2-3,TGTGCCAGCAGTGTAGCGGGGGTCACAGATACGCAGTATTTT,CASSVAGVTDTQYF
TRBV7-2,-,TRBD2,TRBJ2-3,TGTGCCAGCAGCCTATCACTAGCGGGGGGGCCGGATACGCAGTATTTT,CASSLSLAGGPDTQYF
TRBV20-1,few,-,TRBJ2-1,TGCAGTGCTAGTCGGGGCAACAATGAGCAGTTCTTC,CSASRGNNEQFF
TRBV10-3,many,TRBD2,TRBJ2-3,TGTGCCATCAGTGAGTTGGGGGGGGAGGCAGATACGCAGTATTTT,CAISELGGEADTQYF
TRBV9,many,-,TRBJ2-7,TGTGCCAGCAGCGTAGGGGGGCCCTACGAGCAGTACTTC,CASSVGGPYEQYF
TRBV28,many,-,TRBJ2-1,TGTGCCAGCACTCTCCAAAGCTACAATGAGCAGTTCTTC,CASTLQSYNEQFF
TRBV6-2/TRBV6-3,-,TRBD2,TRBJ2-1,TGTGCCAGCAGTTCGACTAGCGGGATCGCCAATGAGCAGTTCTTC,CASSSTSGIANEQFF
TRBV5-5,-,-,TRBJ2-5,TGTGCCAGCAGCCCGCTTACAGGGAGGGAGACCCAGTACTTC,CASSPLTGRETQYF
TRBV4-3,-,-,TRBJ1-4,TGCGCCAGCAGCCAAGATTCCCCGGGAGGGGTAAATGAAAAACTGTTTTTT,CASSQDSPGGVNEKLFF
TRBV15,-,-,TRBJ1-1,TGTGCCACCAGCAGAGATGGCCGGGAAGCTTTCTTT,CATSRDGREAFF
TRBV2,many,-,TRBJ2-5,TGTGCCAGCAGTGAACAGGCAGGAAACGAAGGGACCCAGTACTTC,CASSEQAGNEGTQYF
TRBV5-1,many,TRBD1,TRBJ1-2,TGCGCCAGCAGCTTTGGGACAGGGGGCAGCTATGGCTACACCTTC,CASSFGTGGSYGYTF
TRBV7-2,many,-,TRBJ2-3,TGTGCCAGCAGCGCACAGACAGGGAGGGAGCAGTATTTT,CASSAQTGREQYF
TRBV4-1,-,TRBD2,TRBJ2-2,TGCGCCAGCAGCCTTGGACTAGCGGACCTAGCCGTACGGGGCACCGGGGAGCTGTTTTTT,CASSLGLADLAVRGTGELFF
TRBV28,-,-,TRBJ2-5,TGTGCCAGCAGCCTCATCCCCGGGATGGGTCAAGAGACCCAGTACTTC,CASSLIPGMGQETQYF
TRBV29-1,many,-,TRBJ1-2,TGCAGCGTTGTCGAAGGAGTGGGGGATGGCTACACCTTC,CSVVEGVGDGYTF
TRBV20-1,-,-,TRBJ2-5,TGCAGTGCTCCCCGGTGGGACCAAGAGACCCAGTACTTC,CSAPRWDQETQYF
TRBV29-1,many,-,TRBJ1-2,TGCAGCGTTGAAGATCGTACGAACTATGGCTACACCTTC,CSVEDRTNYGYTF
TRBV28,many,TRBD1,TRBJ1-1,TGTGCCAGCAGTTTCCCCGACAGGGTGAACACTGAAGCTTTCTTT,CASSFPDRVNTEAFF
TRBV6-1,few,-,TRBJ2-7,TGTGCCAGCAGGTCGGTGGGCCCCGAGCAGTACTTC,CASRSVGPEQYF
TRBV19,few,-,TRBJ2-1,TGTGCCAGTAGTAAAACGTACCATGAGCAGTTCTTC,CASSKTYHEQFF
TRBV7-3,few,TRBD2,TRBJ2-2,TGTGCCAGCAGCTCCGCGCGGCTAGCGGACCTCACCGGGGAGCTGTTTTTT,CASSSARLADLTGELFF
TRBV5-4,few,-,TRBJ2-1,TGTGCCAGCAGCTTGGGTAAAAATTGGGCGGGAACTCACAATGAGCAGTTCTTC,CASSLGKNWAGTHNEQFF
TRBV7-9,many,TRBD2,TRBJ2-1,TGTGCCAGCAGCCACAGACGTACGGGAGGGCACGAGCAGTTCTTC,CASSHRRTGGHEQFF
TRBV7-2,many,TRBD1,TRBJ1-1,TGTGCCAGCAAAAGACAGGGGGGAGACACTGAAGCTTTCTTT,CASKRQGGDTEAFF
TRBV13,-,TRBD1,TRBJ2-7,TGTGCCAGCAGCTTGGGGCCCGGGACAGGGGGCTACGAGCAGTACTTC,CASSLGPGTGGYEQYF
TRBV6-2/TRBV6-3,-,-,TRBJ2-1,TGTGCCAGCAGTTACAGGGAGTGGGCCTACAATGAGCAGTTCTTC,CASSYREWAYNEQFF
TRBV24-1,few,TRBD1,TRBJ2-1,TGTGCCACCAGCGACTCCGGGACAGGGGTACGCAATGAGCAGTTCTTC,CATSDSGTGVRNEQFF
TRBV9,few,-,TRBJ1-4,TGTGCCAGCAGCGTAGAAGGCGGACTAAATGAAAAACTGTTTTTT,CASSVEGGLNEKLFF
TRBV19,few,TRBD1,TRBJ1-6,TGTGCCAGTAGTACGGGACAGTATAATTCACCCCTCCACTTT,CASSTGQYNSPLHF
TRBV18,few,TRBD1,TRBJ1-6,TGTGCCAGCTCACCTAACGGTGGACAGGGGAATTCACCCCTCCACTTT,CASSPNGGQGNSPLHF
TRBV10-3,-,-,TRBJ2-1,TGTGCCATCAGTGAGTTCTTGACTGGGGCATTAAACAATGAGCAGTTCTTC,CAISEFLTGALNNEQFF
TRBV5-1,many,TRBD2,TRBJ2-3,TGCGCCAGCAGCTTGTCCCTCTTAGCGGGAGGTACAGATACGCAGTATTTT,CASSLSLLAGGTDTQYF
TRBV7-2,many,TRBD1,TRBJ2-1,TGTGCCAGCAGCTTAGATTGGACAGGGGGCTTTCAGTTCTTC,CASSLDWTGGFQFF
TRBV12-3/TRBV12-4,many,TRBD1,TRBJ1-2,TGTGCCAGCAGGCCGACAGGGTCCAAGGCGGGCTACACCTTC,CASRPTGSKAGYTF
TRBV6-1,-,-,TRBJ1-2,TGTGCCAGCAGTGAAGCTAGGGCCGCGTATGGCTACACCTTC,CASSEARAAYGYTF
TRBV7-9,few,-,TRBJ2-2,TGTGCCAGCAGCCCGACGGGGGAGATCGGGGAGCTGTTTTTT,CASSPTGEIGELFF
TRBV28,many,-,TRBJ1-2,TGTGCCAGCAGTTTATGGGGGCTTGGTGGCTACACCTTC,CASSLWGLGGYTF
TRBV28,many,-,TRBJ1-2,TGTGCCAGCAAGAGGGACGCCAACCCCTACGGCTACACCTTC,CASKRDANPYGYTF
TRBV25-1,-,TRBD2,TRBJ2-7,TGTGCCAGCATTAAAGCGGGATCCTCCTACGAGCAGTACTTC,CASIKAGSSYEQYF